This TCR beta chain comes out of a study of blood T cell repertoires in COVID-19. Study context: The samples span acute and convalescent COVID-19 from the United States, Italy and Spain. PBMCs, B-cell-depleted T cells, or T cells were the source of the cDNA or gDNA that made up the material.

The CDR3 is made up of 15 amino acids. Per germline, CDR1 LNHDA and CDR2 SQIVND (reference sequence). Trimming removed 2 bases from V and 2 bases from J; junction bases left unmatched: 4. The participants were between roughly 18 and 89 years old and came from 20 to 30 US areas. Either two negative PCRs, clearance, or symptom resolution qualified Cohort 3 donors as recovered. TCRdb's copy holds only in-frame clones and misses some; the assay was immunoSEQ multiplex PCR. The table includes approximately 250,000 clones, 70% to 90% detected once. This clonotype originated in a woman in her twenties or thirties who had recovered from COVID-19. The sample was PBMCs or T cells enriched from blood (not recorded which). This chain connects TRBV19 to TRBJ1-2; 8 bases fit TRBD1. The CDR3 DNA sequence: TGTGCCAGTAGTATATCGACAGGGGAGAACTATGGCTACACCTTC. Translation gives CASSISTGENYGYTF.